Reported below is one T cell receptor (beta chain). In the PCR, 60 Vbeta and 13 Jbeta primers were used. The data were produced by immunoSEQ multiplex PCR, yet TCRdb's version contains in-frame clones alone and is incomplete. Of 150,000 to 200,000 clones listed, roughly 70% are singletons. This sample was included in a study of cytomegalovirus exposure and HLA in healthy donors. Germline assignment: CDR1 MRHNA and CDR2 SNTAGT. Trimming removed 2 bases from V and 7 bases from J, with 8 bases in between. The CDR3 is made up of 13 amino acids. This rearrangement joins TRBV6-4 to TRBJ2-2; unclear D gene. Material for sequencing was PBMCs. The clonotype was recovered from a woman in her forties in good health and CMV-seropositive. In nucleotides, the CDR3 is TGTGCCAGCAGTGACAATTTCGGCGGGGAGCTGTTTTTT. Its translation is CASSDNFGGELFF.